The present T cell receptor beta chain was sequenced within a study of CD8+ T cells in alopecia areata. The germline CDR1 and CDR2 sequences are SGHRS and YFSETQ. This CDR3 is built from 14 residues. V shed 3 bases, J shed 2 bases, and the junction held 4 bases outside the gene matches. Extracted from the samples, RNA was reverse transcribed into cDNA to serve as the sequencing template. Generated by immunoSEQ multiplex PCR, the TCRdb table keeps only in-frame clones and is missing some. The table includes about 150,000 clones, roughly 50% detected once. J is TRBJ2-7 and V is TRBV5-1; 8 bases line up with TRBD1. The TCR was taken from a human donor with alopecia areata. The sequencing input was CD4+ T cells sorted from blood. DNA of the CDR3: TGCGCCAGCAGCTCGGGACAGGTTACCTACGAGCAGTACTTC. Its translation is CASSSGQVTYEQYF.